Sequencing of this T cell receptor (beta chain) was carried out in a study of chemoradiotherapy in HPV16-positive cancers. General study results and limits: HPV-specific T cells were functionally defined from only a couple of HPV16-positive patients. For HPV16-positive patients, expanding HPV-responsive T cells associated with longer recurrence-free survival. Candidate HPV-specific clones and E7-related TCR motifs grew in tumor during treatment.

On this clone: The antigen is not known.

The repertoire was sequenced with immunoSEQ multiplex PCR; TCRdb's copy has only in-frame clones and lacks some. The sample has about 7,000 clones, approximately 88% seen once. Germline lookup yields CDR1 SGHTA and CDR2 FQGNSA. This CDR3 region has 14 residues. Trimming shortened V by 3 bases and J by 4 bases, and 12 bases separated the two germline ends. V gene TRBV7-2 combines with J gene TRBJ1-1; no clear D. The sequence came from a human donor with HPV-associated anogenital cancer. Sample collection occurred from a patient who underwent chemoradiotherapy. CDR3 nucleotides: TGTGCCAGCAGCTTTTGGGTAGGGAGCACTGAAGCTTTCTTT. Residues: CASSFWVGSTEAFF.